This TCR beta chain was profiled in a study of T-cell memory formation after mild COVID-19. Study-level information: Each donor largely had its own TCR clusters. Points from the study as a whole: Chiefly within CM and EM were the contracting CD4+ clones; CD8+ ones were within EMRA. The finding that pre-infection memory included some responding clones suggested that cross-reactive memory joined.

Libraries for TCRalpha and TCRbeta carried sample barcodes and unique molecular identifiers via 5'RACE. TCRdb reprocessed the 5' RACE reads via MiXCR and lists one record per CDR3 protein. The table has roughly 580,000 distinct CDR3 sequences, more than 15% seen once. A few counts support this clonotype. The antigen is unknown. CDR1 is SGHRS, CDR2 YFSETQ, per germline. V trimming: 7 bases; J trimming: 0 bases; junction bases outside the gene matches: 5. CDR3 length: 14 residues. Sequenced sample: PBMCs or a T cell subset sorted from them (not recorded which). The chain uses TRBV5-1 and TRBJ2-5; 8 bases agree with TRBD2. The clonotype was recovered from an adult woman who had mild COVID-19 (a few samples of this study predate the infection). Cell type and time point are not known. The CDR3 DNA follows: TGCGCCAGCCGGGGGGGTGGTTACCAAGAGACCCAGTACTTC. It yields the protein CASRGGGYQETQYF.